The 27 T cell receptor beta chains reported below all come from one sample, sequenced in a study of cytomegalovirus exposure and HLA in healthy donors. Primers: 60 Vbeta forward and 13 Jbeta reverse. This table comes from immunoSEQ multiplex PCR, and its TCRdb copy is limited to in-frame clones, with some not included. The sample holds about 190,000 clones; about 69% are singletons and the top ten take approximately 4.8%. Specimen: PBMCs. These receptors all come from a man in his thirties or forties in good health and CMV-seropositive.

In its sample, this clone was seen once. The gene calls are TRBV27 and TRBJ1-1, with a weak D call TRBD1 (6 bases). Germline V gene sequence: CDR1 MNHEY, CDR2 SMNVEV (reference sequence). V was trimmed by 2 bases and J by 5 bases, leaving 21 bases between them. The CDR3 spans 17 residues. Written as DNA, the CDR3 is TGTGCCAGCAGTTTACGGGGACGGTCCAGGGGAAAAACTGAAGCTTTCTTT. It translates to CASSLRGRSRGKTEAFF.

The V and J genes are TRBV27 and TRBJ2-7; D gene ambiguous. This CDR3 contains 12 residues. V dropped 5 bases and J dropped 3 bases, with 8 bases sitting between them. Germline CDR1 and CDR2: MNHEY and SMNVEV (reference sequence). The CDR3 is CASSQSGYEQYF. The DNA for the CDR3 is TGTGCCAGCAGTCAATCCGGCTACGAGCAGTACTTC.

Points on this clone: Additional DNA sequences in this sample encode the identical CDR3. CDR3 DNA sequence: TGTGCCAGTAGTATAGGGGGAGCTGGAAACACCATATATTTT. It specifies CASSIGGAGNTIYF. The chain is built from TRBV19 and TRBJ1-3; no firm D call. Germline V gives CDR1 LNHDA, CDR2 SQIVND (reference sequence). Trimming stripped 1 base from V and 2 bases from J, with 6 bases between. This CDR3 is built from 14 residues.

This chain links TRBV9 with TRBJ2-3; 11 positions agree with TRBD2. Germline V gene sequence: CDR1 SGDLS, CDR2 YYNGEE. Trimming removed 2 bases from V and 1 base from J; junction bases left unmatched: 6. CDR3 length: 17 residues. CDR3 DNA sequence: TGTGCCAGCAGCGTGGCAACTAGCGGGAGAGGCACAGATACGCAGTATTTT. Translated, it gives CASSVATSGRGTDTQYF.

J is TRBJ1-2 and V is TRBV7-9; D remains unclear. Germline loops: CDR1 SEHNR, CDR2 FQNEAQ (reference sequence). The CDR3 loop spans 14 amino acids. Trimming shortened V by 5 bases and J by 6 bases, and 16 bases separated the two germline ends. CDR3: CASSAAWEEDGYTF. In DNA form, the CDR3 reads TGTGCCAGCAGCGCCGCTTGGGAGGAGGATGGCTACACCTTC.

J is TRBJ2-5 and V is TRBV5-5; D is unresolved. This CDR3 has 13 residues. CDR1 is SGHKS and CDR2 is YYEKEE in the germline V gene (reference sequence). V was trimmed by 1 base and J by 2 bases, leaving 6 bases between them. CDR3 bases: TGTGCCAGCAGCTTGACAGTACAAGAGACCCAGTACTTC. Its translation: CASSLTVQETQYF. The whole variable domain, remainder taken from reference TRBV5-5 and TRBJ2-5, is DAGVTQSPTHLIKTRGQQVTLRCSPISGHKSVSWYQQVLGQGPQFIFQYYEKEERGRGNFPDRFSARQFPNYSSELNVNALLLGDSALYLCASSLTVQETQYFGPGTRLLVL.

This clone occurred a few times. The chain is built from TRBV11-2 and TRBJ2-5, with TRBD2 identical over 8 bases. Looked up from germline, CDR1 is SGHAT and CDR2 is FQNNGV. The CDR3 sequence is 15 residues long. Trimming removed 2 bases from V and 4 bases from J; junction bases left unmatched: 6. CDR3 in DNA: TGTGCCAGCAGCTTACAAGCGGGAGTAGGAGAGACCCAGTACTTC. Its translation is CASSLQAGVGETQYF.

The V gene is TRBV7-9, the J gene TRBJ2-5; 7 nucleotides line up with TRBD1. CDR1 and CDR2 from the germline V gene are SEHNR and FQNEAQ (reference sequence). CDR3 length: 15 residues. V shed 5 bases and J 3 bases; nucleotides not matched to a gene: 9. The CDR3 protein is CASSPGIGQEETQYF. The CDR3 DNA sequence: TGTGCCAGCAGCCCCGGGATAGGACAGGAAGAGACCCAGTACTTC.

This sequence joins TRBV28 and TRBJ2-6; 10 bases align to TRBD1. The trim removed 6 bases at V and 0 bases at J, leaving 11 bases unmatched. The CDR3 covers 19 residues. Germline-derived CDR1 and CDR2 are MDHEN and SYDVKM. CDR3 DNA: TGTGCCAGCAGCCTACCGGGACAGGGGCCAACCTCTGGGGCCAACGTCCTGACTTTC. Translated, it gives CASSLPGQGPTSGANVLTF.

The gene calls are TRBV27 and TRBJ2-1; TRBD2 might be the D (5 bases). This CDR3 is 15 amino acids long. Trimming removed 6 bases from V and 3 bases from J, with 15 bases in between. Per germline, CDR1 MNHEY and CDR2 SMNVEV (reference sequence). DNA for the CDR3: TGTGCCAGCAGCGAGGGCTTCCCCCGCTACAATGAGCAGTTCTTC. It is translated as CASSEGFPRYNEQFF.

This chain uses TRBV5-1 with TRBJ2-1; 10 nucleotides align to TRBD2. Per the germline V gene, CDR1 is SGHRS and CDR2 is YFSETQ. The V segment lost 4 bases and the J segment 10 bases; nucleotides outside the gene matches: 11. The CDR3 loop spans 15 amino acids. The CDR3 loop reads CASSAGTSAGWEQFF. Here the CDR3 DNA reads TGCGCCAGCAGCGCGGGGACTAGCGCGGGATGGGAGCAGTTCTTC. The whole variable domain, filled in from reference TRBV5-1 and TRBJ2-1, reads KAGVTQTPRYLIKTRGQQVTLSCSPISGHRSVSWYQQTPGQGLQFLFEYFSETQRNKGNFPGRFSGRQFSNSRSEMNVSTLELGDSALYLCASSAGTSAGWEQFFGPGTRLTVL.

This clone has just a few counts. This rearrangement joins TRBV27 to TRBJ2-1, with D hard to call. Germline-derived CDR1 and CDR2 are MNHEY and SMNVEV (reference sequence). The CDR3 extends over 13 amino acids. Deletions cut 2 bases from V and 15 bases from J, with 17 bases between. CDR3 nucleotide sequence: TGTGCCAGCAGTTTAGTTGGGCCGTATGTTTTGTTCTTC. Its translation: CASSLVGPYVLFF.

The chain uses TRBV19 and TRBJ1-5; a possible D gene is TRBD1 (5 bases). The V gene lost 3 bases and the J gene lost 0 bases, with 9 bases spanning the gap. The CDR3 has 15 amino acids. Per germline, CDR1 LNHDA and CDR2 SQIVND (reference sequence). CDR3 nucleotides: TGTGCCAGTAGTATTCGGGGGATTAGCAATCAGCCCCAGCATTTT. This codes for CASSIRGISNQPQHF.

The chain has TRBV18 and TRBJ2-2, with D perhaps TRBD2 (5 bases). The CDR3 spans 13 residues. Between the trimmed V and J ends, which lost 2 bases and 7 bases, there was a span of 8 bases. From germline, CDR1 is KGHSH and CDR2 LQKENI. The CDR3 sequence is CASSPGSRGELFF. In DNA, the CDR3 is TGTGCCAGCTCACCAGGGAGCCGCGGGGAGCTGTTTTTT. Drawing the rest from reference TRBV18 and TRBJ2-2, the complete variable domain is NAGVMQNPRHLVRRRGQEARLRCSPMKGHSHVYWYRQLPEEGLKFMVYLQKENIIDESGMPKERFSAEFPKEGPSILRIQQVVRGDSAAYFCASSPGSRGELFFGEGSRLTVL.

This clone was seen more than once but under ten times. J is TRBJ1-4 and V is TRBV7-6; D is possibly TRBD1 (5 bases). The CDR3 consists of 13 residues. Trimming removed 4 bases from V and 8 bases from J, with 11 bases in between. Germline CDR1 and CDR2: SGHVS and FNYEAQ. The CDR3: CASSSHSGEKLFF. CDR3 nucleotides: TGTGCCAGCAGCTCCCATTCAGGGGAAAAACTGTTTTTT. The full variable domain, with the rest looked up from reference TRBV7-6 and TRBJ1-4, is GAGVSQSPRYKVTKRGQDVALRCDPISGHVSLYWYRQALGQGPEFLTYFNYEAQQDKSGLPNDRFSAERPEGSISTLTIQRTEQRDSAMYRCASSSHSGEKLFFGSGTQLSVL.

The V and J genes are TRBV6-1 and TRBJ1-5, with D possibly matching TRBD1 (6 bases). The CDR3 contains 18 residues. CDR1 MNHNS and CDR2 SASEGT come from the germline V gene. The germline V and J ends were trimmed by 4 bases and 0 bases, with 19 bases remaining between them. CDR3 amino acids: CASSGYTSTGYSNQPQHF. The CDR3 DNA reads as TGTGCCAGCAGTGGCTACACCTCGACAGGTTATAGCAATCAGCCCCAGCATTTT.

The chain couples TRBV10-3 to TRBJ2-7, with 8 bases identical to TRBD2. The CDR3 covers 14 residues. Trimming took 3 bases from V and 2 from J; bases not matched to a gene: 3. Germline loops: CDR1 ENHRY, CDR2 SYGVKD. The CDR3, as DNA: TGTGCCATCAGTGAAGGTAGCGGGACCTACGAGCAGTACTTC. Protein sequence: CAISEGSGTYEQYF.

This sequence joins TRBV30 and TRBJ2-3, with a weak D call TRBD1 (5 bases). Between the trimmed V and J ends, which lost 2 bases and 0 bases, there was a span of 9 bases. This CDR3 has 14 residues. Germline V CDR1 and CDR2: GTSNPN, SVGIG (reference sequence). The CDR3 loop is CAWSRTLSTDTQYF. For the CDR3, the DNA is TGTGCCTGGAGTAGGACACTTAGCACAGATACGCAGTATTTT.

The chain combines TRBV5-1 with TRBJ1-1; D is unclear. V was trimmed by 2 bases and J by 3 bases, leaving 5 bases between them. The CDR3 consists of 12 residues. Germline CDR1 is SGHRS and CDR2 is YFSETQ. The CDR3 reads CASSLLDTEAFF. In DNA, the CDR3 is TGCGCCAGCAGCTTACTTGACACTGAAGCTTTCTTT.

This clone was seen a single time. The chain uses TRBV7-2 and TRBJ2-1, with TRBD2 matching over 8 bases. V dropped 4 bases and J dropped 8; count of bases not matched to a gene: 13. The CDR3 is 16 amino acids. The germline gives CDR1 SGHTA, CDR2 FQGNSA. The CDR3 protein is CASSSSSGSVLYEQFF. The CDR3 DNA reads as TGTGCCAGCAGCTCCAGCAGCGGGAGCGTGCTGTATGAGCAGTTCTTC.

This chain uses TRBV6-5 with TRBJ1-1; TRBD1 matches 7 bases. The junction had 5 bases not matched to a gene; V was cut back by 6 bases and J by 4 bases. Germline V gene sequence: CDR1 MNHEY, CDR2 SVGAGI. The CDR3 contains 13 residues. CDR3 region: CASREGAGTEAFF. CDR3 nucleotide sequence: TGTGCCAGCAGGGAGGGGGCAGGCACTGAAGCTTTCTTT.

The chain combines TRBV5-5 with TRBJ2-1, with TRBD1 as a possible D gene (5 bases). CDR1 and CDR2 (germline): SGHKS, YYEKEE (reference sequence). The CDR3 is 13 residues long. The V and J ends lost 3 bases and 9 bases respectively, with 13 bases between them. The CDR3 nucleotides are TGTGCCAGCAGCTCTCTCGCGGACATTGAGCAGTTCTTC. Translated, it gives CASSSLADIEQFF.

Only a few counts were recorded for this clone. V usage is TRBV6-5 and J usage is TRBJ1-5; tentative D call: TRBD1 (6 bases). The CDR3 totals 14 residues. CDR1 MNHEY and CDR2 SVGAGI come from the germline V gene. Trimming removed 6 bases from V and 3 bases from J, with 12 bases in between. The CDR3 sequence: CASRTDRTNQPQHF. The CDR3 DNA follows: TGTGCCAGCAGAACAGACAGGACCAATCAGCCCCAGCATTTT.

About this clone: Different DNA sequences within this sample yield the same CDR3. The chain combines TRBV7-9 with TRBJ2-7; the D is unclear. V gave up 5 bases and J gave up 2 bases, with 4 bases separating them. The germline gives CDR1 SEHNR, CDR2 FQNEAQ (reference sequence). The CDR3 is made up of 11 amino acids. CDR3 coding DNA: TGTGCCAGCAGCCCGGCCTACGAGCAGTACTTC. Its translation: CASSPAYEQYF.

The chain combines TRBV6-1 with TRBJ1-4; 8 bases match TRBD1. Germline CDR1 and CDR2: MNHNS and SASEGT. Germline trimming cut 2 bases from V and 0 bases from J; bases unmatched to any gene: 2. The CDR3 is 16 amino acids. The CDR3 loop reads CASSENRGTTNEKLFF. CDR3 coding DNA: TGTGCCAGCAGTGAAAACAGGGGGACAACTAATGAAAAACTGTTTTTT.

The chain combines TRBV11-2 with TRBJ1-2; 9 positions agree with TRBD1. Germline CDR1 SGHAT, CDR2 FQNNGV. The CDR3 is made up of 18 amino acids. V shed 4 bases and J 6 bases; nucleotides not matched to a gene: 18. Here the CDR3 DNA reads TGTGCCAGCAGCTCCTTACAGGGCGACAGGGGGGAGGGGGATGGCTACACCTTC. This gives the protein CASSSLQGDRGEGDGYTF.

V is TRBV7-2 and J is TRBJ1-1, with a possible D match to TRBD1 (5 bases). The V and J ends lost 4 bases and 5 bases respectively, with 11 bases between them. This CDR3 spans 13 amino acids. CDR1 is SGHTA and CDR2 is FQGNSA in the germline V gene. CDR3 DNA: TGTGCCAGCAGCTCCGACGGGGGGACTGAAGCTTTCTTT. Protein: CASSSDGGTEAFF.